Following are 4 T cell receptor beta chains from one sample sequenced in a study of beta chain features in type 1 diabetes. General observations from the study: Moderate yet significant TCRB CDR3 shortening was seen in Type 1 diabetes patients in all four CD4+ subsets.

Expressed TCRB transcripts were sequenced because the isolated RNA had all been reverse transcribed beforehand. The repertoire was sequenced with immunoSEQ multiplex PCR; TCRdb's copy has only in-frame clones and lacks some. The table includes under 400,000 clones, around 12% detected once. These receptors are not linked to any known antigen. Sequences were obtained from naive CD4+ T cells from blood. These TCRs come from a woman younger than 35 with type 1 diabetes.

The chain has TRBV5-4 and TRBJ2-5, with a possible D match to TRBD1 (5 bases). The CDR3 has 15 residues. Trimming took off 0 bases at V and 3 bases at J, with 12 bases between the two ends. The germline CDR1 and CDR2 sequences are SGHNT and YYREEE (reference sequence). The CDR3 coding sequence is TGTGCCAGCAGCTTGGGGGCCGGCAGGGAAGAGACCCAGTACTTC. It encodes CASSLGAGREETQYF. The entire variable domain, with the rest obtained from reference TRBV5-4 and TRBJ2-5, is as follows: ETGVTQSPTHLIKTRGQQVTLRCSSQSGHNTVSWYQQALGQGPQFIFQYYREEENGRGNFPPRFSGLQFPNYSSELNVNALELDDSALYLCASSLGAGREETQYFGPGTRLLVL.

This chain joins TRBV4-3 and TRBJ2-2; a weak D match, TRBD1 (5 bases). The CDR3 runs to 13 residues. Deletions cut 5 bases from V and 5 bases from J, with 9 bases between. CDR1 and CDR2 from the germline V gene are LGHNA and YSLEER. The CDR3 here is CASSSKGTGELFF. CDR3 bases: TGCGCCAGCAGCTCTAAGGGGACCGGGGAGCTGTTTTTT.

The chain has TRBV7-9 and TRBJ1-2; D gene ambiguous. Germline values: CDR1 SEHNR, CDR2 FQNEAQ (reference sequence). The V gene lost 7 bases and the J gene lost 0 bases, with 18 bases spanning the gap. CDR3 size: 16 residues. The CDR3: CASITPPETPNYGYTF. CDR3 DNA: TGTGCCAGCATCACCCCCCCGGAGACGCCTAACTATGGCTACACCTTC.

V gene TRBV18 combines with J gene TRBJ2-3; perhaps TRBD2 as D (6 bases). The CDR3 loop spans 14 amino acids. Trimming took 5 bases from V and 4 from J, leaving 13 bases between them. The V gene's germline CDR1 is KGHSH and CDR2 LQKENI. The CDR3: CASSAASEADTQYF. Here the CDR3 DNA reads TGTGCCAGCTCAGCGGCTAGCGAAGCAGATACGCAGTATTTT. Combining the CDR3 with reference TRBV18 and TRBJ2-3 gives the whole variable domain NAGVMQNPRHLVRRRGQEARLRCSPMKGHSHVYWYRQLPEEGLKFMVYLQKENIIDESGMPKERFSAEFPKEGPSILRIQQVVRGDSAAYFCASSAASEADTQYFGPGTRLTVL.